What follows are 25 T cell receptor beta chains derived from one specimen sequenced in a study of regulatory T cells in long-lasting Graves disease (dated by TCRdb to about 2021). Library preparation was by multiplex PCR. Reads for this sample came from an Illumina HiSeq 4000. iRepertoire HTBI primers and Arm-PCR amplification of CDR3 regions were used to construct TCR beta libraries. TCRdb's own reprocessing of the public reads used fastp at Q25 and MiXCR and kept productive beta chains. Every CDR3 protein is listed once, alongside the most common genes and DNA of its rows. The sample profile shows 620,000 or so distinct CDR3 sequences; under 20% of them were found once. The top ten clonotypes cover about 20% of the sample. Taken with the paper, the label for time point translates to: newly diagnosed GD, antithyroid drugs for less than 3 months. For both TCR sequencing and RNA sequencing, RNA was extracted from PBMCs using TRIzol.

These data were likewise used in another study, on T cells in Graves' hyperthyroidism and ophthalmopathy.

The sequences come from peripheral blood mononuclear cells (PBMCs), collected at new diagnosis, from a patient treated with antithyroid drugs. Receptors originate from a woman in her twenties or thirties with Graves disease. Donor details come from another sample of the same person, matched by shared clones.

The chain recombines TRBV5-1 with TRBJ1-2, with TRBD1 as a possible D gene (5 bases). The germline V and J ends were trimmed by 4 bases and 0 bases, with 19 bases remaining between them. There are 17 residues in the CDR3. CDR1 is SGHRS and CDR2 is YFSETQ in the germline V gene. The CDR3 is CASSPIGTGHTNYGYTF. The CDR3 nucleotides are TGCGCCAGCAGCCCGATAGGGACGGGTCATACTAACTATGGCTACACCTTC.

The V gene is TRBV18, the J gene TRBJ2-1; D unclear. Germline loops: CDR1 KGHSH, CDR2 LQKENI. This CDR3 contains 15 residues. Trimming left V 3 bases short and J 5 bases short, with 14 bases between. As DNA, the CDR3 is TGTGCCAGCTCACCTACGACGGTATCTCACAATGAGCAGTTCTTC. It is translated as CASSPTTVSHNEQFF.

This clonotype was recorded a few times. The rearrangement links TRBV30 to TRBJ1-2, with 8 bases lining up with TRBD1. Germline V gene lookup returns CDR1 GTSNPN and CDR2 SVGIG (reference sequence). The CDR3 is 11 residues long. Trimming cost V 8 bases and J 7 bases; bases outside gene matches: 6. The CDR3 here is CATGQGGGYTF. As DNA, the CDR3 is TGTGCCACCGGACAGGGAGGTGGCTACACCTTC.

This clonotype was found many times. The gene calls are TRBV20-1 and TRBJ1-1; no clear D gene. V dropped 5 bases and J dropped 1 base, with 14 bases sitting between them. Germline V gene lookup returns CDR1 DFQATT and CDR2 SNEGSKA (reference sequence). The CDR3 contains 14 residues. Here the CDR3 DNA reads TGCAGTGCTCCGGATACAATAAAGAACACTGAAGCTTTCTTT. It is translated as CSAPDTIKNTEAFF.

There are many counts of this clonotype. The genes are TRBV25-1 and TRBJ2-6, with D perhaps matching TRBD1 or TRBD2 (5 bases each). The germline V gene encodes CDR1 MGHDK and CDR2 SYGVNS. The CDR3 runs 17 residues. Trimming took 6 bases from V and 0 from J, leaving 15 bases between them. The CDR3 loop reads CASSPPSGSSGANVLTF. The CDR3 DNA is TGTGCCAGCAGCCCCCCATCAGGGAGCTCTGGGGCCAACGTCCTGACTTTC.

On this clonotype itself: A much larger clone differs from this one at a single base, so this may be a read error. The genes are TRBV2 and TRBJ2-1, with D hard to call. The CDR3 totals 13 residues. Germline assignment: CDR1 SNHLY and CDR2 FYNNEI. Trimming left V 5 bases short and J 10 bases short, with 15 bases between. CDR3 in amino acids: CASSSTTSGEQFF. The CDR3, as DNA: TGTGCCAGCAGTTCCACGACTTCCGGCGAGCAGTTCTTC.

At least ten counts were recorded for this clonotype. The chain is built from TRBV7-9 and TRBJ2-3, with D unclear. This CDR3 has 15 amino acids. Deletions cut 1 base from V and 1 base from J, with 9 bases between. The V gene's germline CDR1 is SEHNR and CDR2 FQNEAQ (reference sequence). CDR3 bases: TGTGCCAGCAGCTTAGTCGGATGGCGCACAGATACGCAGTATTTT. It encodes CASSLVGWRTDTQYF.

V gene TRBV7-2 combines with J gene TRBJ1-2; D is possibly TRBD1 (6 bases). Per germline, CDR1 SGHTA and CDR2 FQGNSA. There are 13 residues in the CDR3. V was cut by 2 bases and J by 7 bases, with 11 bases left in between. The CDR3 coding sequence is TGTGCCAGCAGCTTACAGGGGAGGGGTGGCTACACCTTC. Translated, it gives CASSLQGRGGYTF.

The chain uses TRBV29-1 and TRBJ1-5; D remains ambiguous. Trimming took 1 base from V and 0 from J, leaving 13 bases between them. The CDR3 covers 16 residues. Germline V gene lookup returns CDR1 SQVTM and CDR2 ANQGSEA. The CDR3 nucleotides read TGCAGCGTTGAAGCCCCCCATGGGTTTAGCAATCAGCCCCAGCATTTT. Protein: CSVEAPHGFSNQPQHF.

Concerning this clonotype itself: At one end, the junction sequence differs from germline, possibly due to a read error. The CDR3 coding sequence is TGTGCCAACAGCCGTCCTAGCGGGAGCACAGATACGCAGTATTTT. Its protein product is CANSRPSGSTDTQYF. The genes are TRBV7-9 and TRBJ2-3; 8 nucleotides agree with TRBD2. The CDR3 covers 15 residues. Germline assignment: CDR1 SEHNR and CDR2 FQNEAQ (reference sequence). The full variable domain, completed using reference TRBV7-9 and TRBJ2-3, is DTGVSQNPRHKITKRGQNVTFRCDPISEHNRLYWYRQTLGQGPEFLTYFQNEAQLEKSRLLSDRFSAERPKGSFSTLEIQRTEQGDSAMYLCANSRPSGSTDTQYFGPGTRLTVL.

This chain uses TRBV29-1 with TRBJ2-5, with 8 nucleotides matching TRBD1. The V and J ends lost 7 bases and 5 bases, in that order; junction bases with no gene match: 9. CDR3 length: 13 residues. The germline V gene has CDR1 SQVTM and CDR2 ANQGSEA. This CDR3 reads CSATPGGGETQYF. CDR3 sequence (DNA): TGCAGCGCAACCCCAGGGGGCGGTGAGACCCAGTACTTC.

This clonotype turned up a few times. This chain's CDR3 is CAYSRAGGSYF. CDR3 coding DNA: TGTGCCTACAGTCGGGCCGGGGGTTCGTACTTC. The chain combines TRBV30 with TRBJ2-7; the D gene is possibly TRBD2 (6 bases). The germline CDR1 and CDR2 sequences are GTSNPN and SVGIG (reference sequence). The V and J ends lost 7 bases and 12 bases respectively, with 19 bases between them. The CDR3 contains 11 residues.

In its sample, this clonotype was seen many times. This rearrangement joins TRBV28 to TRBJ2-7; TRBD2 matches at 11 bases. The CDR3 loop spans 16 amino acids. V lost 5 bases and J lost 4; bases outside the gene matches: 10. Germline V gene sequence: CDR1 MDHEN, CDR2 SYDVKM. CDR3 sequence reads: CASSPHGTSGAYEQYF. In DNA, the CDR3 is TGTGCCAGCAGTCCGCATGGGACTAGCGGTGCATACGAGCAGTACTTC.

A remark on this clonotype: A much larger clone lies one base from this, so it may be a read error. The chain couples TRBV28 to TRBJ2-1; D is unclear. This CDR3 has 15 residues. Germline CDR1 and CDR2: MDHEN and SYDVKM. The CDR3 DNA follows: TGTGCCACCAGTTTTAGATGGGGTTCCTACAATGAGCAGTTCTTC. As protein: CATSFRWGSYNEQFF.

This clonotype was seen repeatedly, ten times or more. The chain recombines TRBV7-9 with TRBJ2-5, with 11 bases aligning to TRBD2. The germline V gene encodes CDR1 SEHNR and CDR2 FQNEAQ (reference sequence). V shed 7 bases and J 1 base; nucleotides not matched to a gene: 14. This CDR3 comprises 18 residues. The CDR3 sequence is CASTQGKTSGTSQETQYF. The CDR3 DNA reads TGTGCCAGCACACAGGGGAAGACTAGCGGGACCAGCCAAGAGACCCAGTACTTC.

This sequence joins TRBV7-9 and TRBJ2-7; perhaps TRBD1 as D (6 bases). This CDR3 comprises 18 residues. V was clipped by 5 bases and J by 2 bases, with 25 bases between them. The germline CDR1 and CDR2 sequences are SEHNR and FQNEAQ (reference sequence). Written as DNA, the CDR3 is TGTGCCAGCAGCCTAAAAGGGGGTTTGGCGAGGGCGACCTACGAGCAGTACTTC. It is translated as CASSLKGGLARATYEQYF.

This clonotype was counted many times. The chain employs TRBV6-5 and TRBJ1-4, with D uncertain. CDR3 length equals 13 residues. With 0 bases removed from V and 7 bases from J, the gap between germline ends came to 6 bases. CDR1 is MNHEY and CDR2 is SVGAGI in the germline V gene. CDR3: CASSYSNREKLFF. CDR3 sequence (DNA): TGTGCCAGCAGTTACTCGAATCGTGAAAAACTGTTTTTT.

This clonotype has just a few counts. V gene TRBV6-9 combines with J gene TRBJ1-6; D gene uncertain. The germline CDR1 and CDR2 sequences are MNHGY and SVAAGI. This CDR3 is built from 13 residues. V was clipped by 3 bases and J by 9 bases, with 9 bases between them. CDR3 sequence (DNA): TGTGCCAGCAGTTACTCTTTGGGTTCACCCCTCCACTTT. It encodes CASSYSLGSPLHF.

The CDR3 sequence: CASSLGQGAGTQYF. The CDR3 DNA reads as TGTGCCAGCAGCCTAGGACAGGGGGCTGGCACGCAGTATTTT. The gene calls are TRBV5-4 and TRBJ2-3; 11 bases map to TRBD1. Germline CDR1 and CDR2: SGHNT and YYREEE (reference sequence). The CDR3 totals 14 residues. The junction had 7 bases not matched to a gene; V was cut back by 4 bases and J by 9 bases.

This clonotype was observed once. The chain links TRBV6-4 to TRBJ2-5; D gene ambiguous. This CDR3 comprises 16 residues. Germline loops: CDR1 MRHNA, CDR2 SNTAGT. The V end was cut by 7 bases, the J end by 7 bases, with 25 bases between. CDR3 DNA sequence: TGTGCCAGCATGGGCTGTATGGACCCCAACCGGTGGACCCAGTACTTC. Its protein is CASMGCMDPNRWTQYF.

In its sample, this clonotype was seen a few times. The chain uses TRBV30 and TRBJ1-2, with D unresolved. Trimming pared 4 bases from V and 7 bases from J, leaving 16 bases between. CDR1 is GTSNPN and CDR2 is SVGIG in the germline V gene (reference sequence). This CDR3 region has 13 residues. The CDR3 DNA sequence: TGTGCCTGGAATAGGCAGTCGTCTTCTGGCTACACCTTC. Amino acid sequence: CAWNRQSSSGYTF.

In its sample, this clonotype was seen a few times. In DNA form, the CDR3 reads TGTGCCAGTTCCGAAGTGAGTTGGGAAAAACTGTTTTTT. It yields the protein CASSEVSWEKLFF. The rearrangement uses TRBV18 and TRBJ1-4; D is unresolved. The length of the CDR3 is 13 residues. V lost 9 bases and J 8 bases, leaving 16 bases between the germline ends. In germline, CDR1 is KGHSH, CDR2 LQKENI.

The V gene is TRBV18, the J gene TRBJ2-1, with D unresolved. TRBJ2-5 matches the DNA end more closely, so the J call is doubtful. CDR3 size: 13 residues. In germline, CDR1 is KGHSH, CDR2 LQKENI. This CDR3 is CASSALEKETQYF. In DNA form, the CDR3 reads TGTGCCAGCTCAGCCCTGGAAAAAGAGACCCAGTACTTC.

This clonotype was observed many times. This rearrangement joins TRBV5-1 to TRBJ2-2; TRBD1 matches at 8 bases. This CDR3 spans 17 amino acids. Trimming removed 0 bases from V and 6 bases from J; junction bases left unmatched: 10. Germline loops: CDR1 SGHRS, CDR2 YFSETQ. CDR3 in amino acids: CASSLVDRGTGAGELFF. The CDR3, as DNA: TGCGCCAGCAGCTTGGTCGACAGGGGAACAGGTGCCGGGGAGCTGTTTTTT.

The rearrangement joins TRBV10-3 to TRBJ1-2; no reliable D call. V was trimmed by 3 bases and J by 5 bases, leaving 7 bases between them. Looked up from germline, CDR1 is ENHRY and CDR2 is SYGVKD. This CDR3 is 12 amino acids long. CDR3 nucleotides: TGTGCCATCAGTGACAGCTCTTATGGCTACACCTTC. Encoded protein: CAISDSSYGYTF.